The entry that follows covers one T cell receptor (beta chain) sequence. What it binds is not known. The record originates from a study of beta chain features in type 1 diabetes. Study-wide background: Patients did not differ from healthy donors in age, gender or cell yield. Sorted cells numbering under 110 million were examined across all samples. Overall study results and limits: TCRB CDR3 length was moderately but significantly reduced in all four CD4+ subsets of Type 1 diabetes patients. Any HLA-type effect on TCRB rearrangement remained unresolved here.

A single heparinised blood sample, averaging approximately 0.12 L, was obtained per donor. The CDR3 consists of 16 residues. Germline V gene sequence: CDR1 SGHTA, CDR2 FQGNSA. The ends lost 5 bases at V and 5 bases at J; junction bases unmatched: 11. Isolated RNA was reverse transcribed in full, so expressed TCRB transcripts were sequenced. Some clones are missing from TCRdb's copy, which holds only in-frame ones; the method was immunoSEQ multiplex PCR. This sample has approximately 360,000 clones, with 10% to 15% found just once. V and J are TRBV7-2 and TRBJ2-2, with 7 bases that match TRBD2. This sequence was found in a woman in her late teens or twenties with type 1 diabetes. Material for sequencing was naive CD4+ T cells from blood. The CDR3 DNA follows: TGTGCCAGCAGCACGGGGTTATTGGGGGGGACCGGGGAGCTGTTTTTT. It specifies CASSTGLLGGTGELFF.